The 20 T cell receptor beta chains given below trace back to one sample, sequenced in a study of early T cells in non-severe SARS-CoV-2 infection. TCRdb re-called the 5' RACE reads through MiXCR, storing one row per CDR3 protein. The sample includes some 28,000 distinct CDR3 sequences, approximately 5.1% of them seen just once. Sequencing used whole blood. These receptors all stem from an adult who was a healthcare worker with PCR-confirmed SARS-CoV-2 infection or an uninfected control (not recorded which).

This clonotype has at least ten counts. This sequence joins TRBV20-1 and TRBJ1-1; 7 bases are a match to TRBD1. The trim removed 2 bases at V and 4 bases at J, leaving 4 bases unmatched. The CDR3 loop spans 13 amino acids. Germline CDR1 is DFQATT and CDR2 is SNEGSKA (reference sequence). DNA for the CDR3: TGCAGTGCTAGAAGGACAGGCGTCACTGAAGCTTTCTTT. This encodes CSARRTGVTEAFF.

The V gene is TRBV6-6, the J gene TRBJ2-4; perhaps D is TRBD1 or TRBD2 (5 bases each). CDR1 is MNHNY and CDR2 is SVGAGI in the germline V gene (reference sequence). V was cut by 2 bases and J by 6 bases, with 11 bases left in between. The CDR3 is 14 amino acids. The CDR3 nucleotides are TGTGCCAGCAGTTACGTGCCCGGGGCAAACATTCAGTACTTC. This sequence encodes CASSYVPGANIQYF.

This clonotype was recorded many times. The chain has TRBV2 and TRBJ2-1; possibly TRBD1 for D (5 bases). CDR1 SNHLY and CDR2 FYNNEI come from the germline V gene. V was trimmed by 7 bases and J by 2 bases, leaving 18 bases between them. The CDR3 totals 16 residues. CDR3 sequence (DNA): TGTGCCAGCACCCCCCCGACAGCTTCTCCCTACAATGAGCAGTTCTTC. It is translated as CASTPPTASPYNEQFF. The whole variable domain, remainder taken from reference TRBV2 and TRBJ2-1, is EPEVTQTPSHQVTQMGQEVILRCVPISNHLYFYWYRQILGQKVEFLVSFYNNEISEKSEIFDDQFSVERPDGSNFTLKIRSTKLEDSAMYFCASTPPTASPYNEQFFGPGTRLTVL.

This clonotype occurred many times. V gene TRBV20-1 combines with J gene TRBJ2-1; 12 bases agree with TRBD2. Germline lookup yields CDR1 DFQATT and CDR2 SNEGSKA (reference sequence). The CDR3 is made up of 16 amino acids. The V gene end was trimmed by 0 bases and the J gene end by 2 bases; junction bases not matched to a gene: 2. The CDR3 sequence: CSARERTSGTYNEQFF. The CDR3 nucleotides read TGCAGTGCTAGAGAAAGGACTAGCGGGACCTACAATGAGCAGTTCTTC.

This clonotype was recorded at least ten times. The chain joins TRBV9 to TRBJ2-7, with 10 bases matching TRBD2. This CDR3 has 16 amino acids. Germline CDR1 and CDR2: SGDLS and YYNGEE. V dropped 0 bases and J dropped 2; count of bases not matched to a gene: 5. The CDR3: CASSVGLAGVPYEQYF. CDR3 nucleotides: TGTGCCAGCAGCGTAGGACTAGCGGGCGTCCCCTACGAGCAGTACTTC.

This chain links TRBV7-9 with TRBJ2-1, with TRBD2 matching over 7 bases. V was clipped by 1 base and J by 6 bases; unmatched bases: 15. The CDR3 is 18 residues long. Germline V gene sequence: CDR1 SEHNR, CDR2 FQNEAQ (reference sequence). CDR3 nucleotide sequence: TGTGCCAGCAGCTTAGTAATCGCGGCAGCGGGAAGGGCCAATGAGCAGTTCTTC. This gives the protein CASSLVIAAAGRANEQFF. Using reference TRBV7-9 and TRBJ2-1 for the parts outside the CDR3, the full variable domain is DTGVSQNPRHKITKRGQNVTFRCDPISEHNRLYWYRQTLGQGPEFLTYFQNEAQLEKSRLLSDRFSAERPKGSFSTLEIQRTEQGDSAMYLCASSLVIAAAGRANEQFFGPGTRLTVL.

This clonotype was picked up many times. V is TRBV30 and J is TRBJ1-5, with a weak D call TRBD1 (5 bases). The CDR3 is 13 amino acids. Germline lookup yields CDR1 GTSNPN and CDR2 SVGIG (reference sequence). The V and J ends lost 4 bases and 7 bases respectively, with 14 bases between them. The CDR3 DNA reads TGTGCCTGGAATGTTCAGGGTGGGCAGCCCCAGCATTTT. Translating gives CAWNVQGGQPQHF.

This clonotype was recorded at least ten times. The genes are TRBV27 and TRBJ2-3, with a possible D match to TRBD2 (6 bases). The CDR3 consists of 12 residues. The V gene lost 3 bases and the J gene lost 8 bases, with 9 bases spanning the gap. CDR1 and CDR2 (germline): MNHEY, SMNVEV (reference sequence). CDR3 nucleotide sequence: TGTGCCAGCAGTTTGGAGGGTTTTACGCAGTATTTT. It yields the protein CASSLEGFTQYF.

This clonotype was recorded a few times. This rearrangement joins TRBV12-3 or TRBV12-4 to TRBJ1-3; no clear D gene. Trimming removed 1 base at V and 6 bases at J, with 10 bases between. The CDR3 extends over 14 amino acids. CDR3 amino acids: CASSLGGAENTIYF. The DNA of the CDR3 is TGTGCCAGCAGTTTAGGTGGAGCTGAAAACACCATATATTTT.

The table lists this clonotype with many counts. This chain uses TRBV12-3 or TRBV12-4 with TRBJ2-2; the match to TRBD2 covers 8 bases. The CDR3 contains 13 residues. The ends lost 6 bases at V and 4 bases at J; junction bases unmatched: 1. This CDR3 is CASRAGGTGELFF. The CDR3, as DNA: TGTGCCAGCAGGGCGGGAGGCACCGGGGAGCTGTTTTTT.

This clonotype was recorded once. V gene TRBV7-6 combines with J gene TRBJ2-1, with D possibly called TRBD1 or TRBD2 (6 bases each). The CDR3 length is 16 residues. V lost 1 base and J 0 bases, leaving 10 bases between the germline ends. Germline lookup yields CDR1 SGHVS and CDR2 FNYEAQ. CDR3 in DNA: TGTGCCAGCAGCTTAGGGGGGGCCCACTCCTACAATGAGCAGTTCTTC. Residues: CASSLGGAHSYNEQFF.

This clonotype was observed a handful of times. The V and J genes are TRBV12-3 or TRBV12-4 and TRBJ2-5; no clear D gene. The V gene lost 3 bases and the J gene lost 2 bases, with 13 bases spanning the gap. This CDR3 has 15 amino acids. Written as DNA, the CDR3 is TGTGCCAGCAGTTTCCGGTGGCAAGTTCAAGAGACCCAGTACTTC. Its translation: CASSFRWQVQETQYF.

This clonotype was seen many times. The V call is TRBV19, the J call TRBJ1-1; possible D gene TRBD1, 5 bases. The CDR3 contains 18 residues. Germline V gives CDR1 LNHDA, CDR2 SQIVND (reference sequence). Trimming pared 3 bases from V and 1 base from J, leaving 21 bases between. DNA of the CDR3: TGTGCCAGTAGTATCGGGGGGAGCGGCCGACGTCGGAACACTGAAGCTTTCTTT. It codes for CASSIGGSGRRRNTEAFF.

The gene calls are TRBV7-2 and TRBJ1-5, with D hard to call. The CDR3 is 13 amino acids. Trimming cost V 3 bases and J 4 bases, with 7 bases left between them. CDR1 and CDR2 from the germline V gene are SGHTA and FQGNSA. The CDR3: CASSFGENQPQHF. The DNA for the CDR3 is TGTGCCAGCAGCTTCGGGGAAAATCAGCCCCAGCATTTT. The entire variable domain, with the rest obtained from reference TRBV7-2 and TRBJ1-5, is as follows: GAGVSQSPSNKVTEKGKDVELRCDPISGHTALYWYRQSLGQGLEFLIYFQGNSAPDKSGLPSDRFSAERTGGSVSTLTIQRTQQEDSAVYLCASSFGENQPQHFGDGTRLSIL.

With respect to this clonotype: The CDR3 end shows no conserved phenylalanine or tryptophan, and so a read error is likely. V gene TRBV7-2 combines with J gene TRBJ2-1, with no clear D. Germline CDR1 SGHTA, CDR2 FQGNSA. This CDR3 is built from 12 residues. Trimming shortened V by 3 bases and J by 7 bases, and 7 bases separated the two germline ends. The CDR3 spells CASSFTGNEQFY. The CDR3 DNA follows: TGTGCCAGCAGCTTCACGGGTAATGAGCAGTTCTAC.

This clonotype was seen a few times. The chain employs TRBV19 and TRBJ1-5; TRBD1 matches 10 bases. Germline V gives CDR1 LNHDA, CDR2 SQIVND (reference sequence). The CDR3 has 17 amino acids. The V and J ends lost 9 bases and 2 bases, in that order; junction bases with no gene match: 13. In DNA, the CDR3 is TGTGCCAGCCTATTGTCGACAGGGGGCTTGGGCAATCAGCCCCAGCATTTT. It codes for CASLLSTGGLGNQPQHF. Complete variable domain (other parts from reference TRBV19 and TRBJ1-5): DGGITQSPKYLFRKEGQNVTLSCEQNLNHDAMYWYRQDPGQGLRLIYYSQIVNDFQKGDIAEGYSVSREKKESFPLTVTSAQKNPTAFYLCASLLSTGGLGNQPQHFGDGTRLSIL.

Many counts were recorded for this clonotype. This chain connects TRBV30 to TRBJ1-3; maybe TRBD1 (5 bases). CDR1 GTSNPN and CDR2 SVGIG come from the germline V gene (reference sequence). V shed 0 bases and J shed 0 bases, with 9 bases lying between them. CDR3 size: 15 residues. The CDR3 region has the DNA TGTGCCTGGAGTGTAAGGGGACTCTCTGGAAACACCATATATTTT. It yields the protein CAWSVRGLSGNTIYF. The full variable domain, rest sourced from reference TRBV30 and TRBJ1-3, is SQTIHQWPATLVQPVGSPLSLECTVEGTSNPNLYWYRQAAGRGLQLLFYSVGIGQISSEVPQNLSASRPQDRQFILSSKKLLLSDSGFYLCAWSVRGLSGNTIYFGEGSWLTVV.

This clonotype was detected only a few times. The rearrangement joins TRBV20-1 to TRBJ2-7; D may match TRBD1 or TRBD2 (5 bases each). The V end was cut by 6 bases, the J end by 5 bases, with 11 bases between. Germline V gene data show CDR1 as DFQATT and CDR2 as SNEGSKA (reference sequence). This CDR3 comprises 11 residues. The CDR3 region is CSARGPDEQYF. In DNA, the CDR3 is TGCAGTGCGAGGGGCCCGGACGAGCAGTACTTC.

This clonotype was counted at least ten times. The chain employs TRBV29-1 and TRBJ2-3; D perhaps matches TRBD1 (5 bases). The V gene's germline CDR1 is SQVTM and CDR2 ANQGSEA. The CDR3 is 14 residues long. V dropped 4 bases and J dropped 1 base, with 12 bases sitting between them. The CDR3 nucleotides read TGCAGCGTTGGGACCGTAGGGGGCACAGATACGCAGTATTTT. The encoded protein is CSVGTVGGTDTQYF.

This clonotype was counted between two and nine times. This chain uses TRBV11-2 with TRBJ2-1, with 10 nucleotides matching TRBD2. The CDR3 covers 16 residues. V lost 2 bases, J lost 6 bases, and 7 bases stayed unmatched. CDR1 and CDR2 (germline): SGHAT, FQNNGV. The CDR3 DNA is TGTGCCAGCAGCTTATATTGGACTAGCGGAGGCAATGAGCAGTTCTTC. It encodes CASSLYWTSGGNEQFF.